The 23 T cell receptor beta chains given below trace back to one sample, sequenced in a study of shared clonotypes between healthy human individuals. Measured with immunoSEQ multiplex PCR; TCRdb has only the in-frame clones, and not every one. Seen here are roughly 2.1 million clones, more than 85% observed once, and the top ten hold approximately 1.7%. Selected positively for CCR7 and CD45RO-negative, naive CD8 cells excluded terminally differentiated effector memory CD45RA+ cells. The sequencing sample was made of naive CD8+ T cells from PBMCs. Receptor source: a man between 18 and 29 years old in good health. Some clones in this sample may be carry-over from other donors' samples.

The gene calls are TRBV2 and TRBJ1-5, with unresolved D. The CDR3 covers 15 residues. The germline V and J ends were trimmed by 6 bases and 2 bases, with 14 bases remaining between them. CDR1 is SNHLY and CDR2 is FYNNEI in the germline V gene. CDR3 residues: CASRTERIGNQPQHF. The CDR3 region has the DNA TGTGCCAGCAGGACCGAAAGGATTGGCAATCAGCCCCAGCATTTT. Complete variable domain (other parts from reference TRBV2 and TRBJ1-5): EPEVTQTPSHQVTQMGQEVILRCVPISNHLYFYWYRQILGQKVEFLVSFYNNEISEKSEIFDDQFSVERPDGSNFTLKIRSTKLEDSAMYFCASRTERIGNQPQHFGDGTRLSIL.

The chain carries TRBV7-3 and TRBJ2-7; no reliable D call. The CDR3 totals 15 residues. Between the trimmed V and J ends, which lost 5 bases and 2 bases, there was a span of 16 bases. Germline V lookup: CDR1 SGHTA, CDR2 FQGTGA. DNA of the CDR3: TGTGCCAGCAGCCCCACCTGGGCCATCGCCTACGAGCAGTACTTC. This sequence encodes CASSPTWAIAYEQYF.

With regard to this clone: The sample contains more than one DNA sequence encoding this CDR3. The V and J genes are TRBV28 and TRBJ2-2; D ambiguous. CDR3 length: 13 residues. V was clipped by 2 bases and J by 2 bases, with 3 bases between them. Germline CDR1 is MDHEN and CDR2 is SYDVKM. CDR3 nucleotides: TGTGCCAGCAGTTTAGCCAACACCGGGGAGCTGTTTTTT. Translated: CASSLANTGELFF.

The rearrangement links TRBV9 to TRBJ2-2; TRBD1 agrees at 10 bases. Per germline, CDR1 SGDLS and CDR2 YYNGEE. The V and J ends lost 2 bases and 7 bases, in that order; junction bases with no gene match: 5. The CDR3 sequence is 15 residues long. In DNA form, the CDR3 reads TGTGCCAGCAGCGTGGGGACAGGGGACATCGGGGAGCTGTTTTTT. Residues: CASSVGTGDIGELFF.

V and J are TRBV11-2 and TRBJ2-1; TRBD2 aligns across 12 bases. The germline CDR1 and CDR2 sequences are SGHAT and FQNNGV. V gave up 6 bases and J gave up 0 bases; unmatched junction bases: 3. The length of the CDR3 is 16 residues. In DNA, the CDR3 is TGTGCCAGCAGACTAGCGGGAGGAAGCTCCTACAATGAGCAGTTCTTC. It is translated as CASRLAGGSSYNEQFF.

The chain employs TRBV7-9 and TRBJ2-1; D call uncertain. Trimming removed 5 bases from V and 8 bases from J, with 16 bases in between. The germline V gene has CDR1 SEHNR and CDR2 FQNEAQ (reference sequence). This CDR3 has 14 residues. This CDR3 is CASSAGAKYDEQFF. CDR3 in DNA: TGTGCCAGCAGCGCCGGAGCAAAATACGATGAGCAGTTCTTC.

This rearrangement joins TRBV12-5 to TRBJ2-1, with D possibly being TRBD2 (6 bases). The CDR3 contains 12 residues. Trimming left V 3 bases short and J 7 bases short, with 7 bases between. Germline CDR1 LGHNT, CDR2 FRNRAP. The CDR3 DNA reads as TGTGCTAGTGGTTTTCGGGGGAATGAGCAGTTCTTC. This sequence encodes CASGFRGNEQFF.

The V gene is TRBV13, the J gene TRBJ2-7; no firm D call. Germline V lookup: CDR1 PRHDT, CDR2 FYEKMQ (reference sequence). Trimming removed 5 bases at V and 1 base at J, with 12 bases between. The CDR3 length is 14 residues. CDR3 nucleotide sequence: TGTGCCAGCAGCCCCCGTGTGAGGTCCTACGAGCAGTACTTC. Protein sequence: CASSPRVRSYEQYF.

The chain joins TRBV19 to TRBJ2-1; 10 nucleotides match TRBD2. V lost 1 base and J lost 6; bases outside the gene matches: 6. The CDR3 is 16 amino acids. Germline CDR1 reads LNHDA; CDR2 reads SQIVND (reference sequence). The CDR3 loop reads CASSIVGASGSNEQFF. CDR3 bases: TGTGCCAGTAGTATAGTCGGGGCTAGCGGGAGCAATGAGCAGTTCTTC.

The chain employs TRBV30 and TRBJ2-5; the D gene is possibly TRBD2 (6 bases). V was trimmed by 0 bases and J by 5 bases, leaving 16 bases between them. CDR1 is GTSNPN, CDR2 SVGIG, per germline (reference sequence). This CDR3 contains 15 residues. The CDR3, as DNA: TGTGCCTGGAGTGTATCGGCCGGGAGTCGGGAGACCCAGTACTTC. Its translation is CAWSVSAGSRETQYF.

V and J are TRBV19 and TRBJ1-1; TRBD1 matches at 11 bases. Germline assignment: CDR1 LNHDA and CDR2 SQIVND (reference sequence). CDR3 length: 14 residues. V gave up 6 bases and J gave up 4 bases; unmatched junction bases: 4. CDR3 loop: CASSGTGGTTEAFF. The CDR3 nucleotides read TGTGCCAGTAGCGGGACAGGGGGGACCACTGAAGCTTTCTTT. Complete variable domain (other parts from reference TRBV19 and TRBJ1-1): DGGITQSPKYLFRKEGQNVTLSCEQNLNHDAMYWYRQDPGQGLRLIYYSQIVNDFQKGDIAEGYSVSREKKESFPLTVTSAQKNPTAFYLCASSGTGGTTEAFFGQGTRLTVV.

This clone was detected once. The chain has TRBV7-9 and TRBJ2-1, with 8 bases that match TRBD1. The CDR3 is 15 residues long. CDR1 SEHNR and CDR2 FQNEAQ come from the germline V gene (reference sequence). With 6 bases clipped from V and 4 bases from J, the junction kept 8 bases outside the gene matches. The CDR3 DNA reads TGTGCCAGCAGATTCGGGACAGGCGAGTACAATGAGCAGTTCTTC. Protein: CASRFGTGEYNEQFF.

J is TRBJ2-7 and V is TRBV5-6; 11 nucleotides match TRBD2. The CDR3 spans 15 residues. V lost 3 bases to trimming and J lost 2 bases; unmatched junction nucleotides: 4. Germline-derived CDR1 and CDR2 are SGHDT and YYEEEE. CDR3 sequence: CASSWGTSGPYEQYF. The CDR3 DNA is TGTGCCAGCAGCTGGGGGACTAGCGGTCCCTACGAGCAGTACTTC. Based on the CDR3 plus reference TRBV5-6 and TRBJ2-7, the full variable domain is DAGVTQSPTHLIKTRGQQVTLRCSPKSGHDTVSWYQQALGQGPQFIFQYYEEEERQRGNFPDRFSGHQFPNYSSELNVNALLLGDSALYLCASSWGTSGPYEQYFGPGTRLTVT.

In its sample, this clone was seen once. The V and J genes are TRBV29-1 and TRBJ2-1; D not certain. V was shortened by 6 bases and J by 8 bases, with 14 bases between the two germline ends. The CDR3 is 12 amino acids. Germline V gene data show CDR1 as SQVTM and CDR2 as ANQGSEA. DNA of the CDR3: TGCAGCGTATACCCGGGTTTGGATGAGCAGTTCTTC. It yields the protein CSVYPGLDEQFF.

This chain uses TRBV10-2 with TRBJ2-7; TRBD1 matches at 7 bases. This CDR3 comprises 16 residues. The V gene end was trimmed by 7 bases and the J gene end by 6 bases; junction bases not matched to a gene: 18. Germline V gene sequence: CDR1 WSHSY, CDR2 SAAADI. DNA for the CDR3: TGCGCCAGCACATCCCCAAGGGGGCCGCACGGTTTCGAGCAGTACTTC. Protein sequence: CASTSPRGPHGFEQYF.

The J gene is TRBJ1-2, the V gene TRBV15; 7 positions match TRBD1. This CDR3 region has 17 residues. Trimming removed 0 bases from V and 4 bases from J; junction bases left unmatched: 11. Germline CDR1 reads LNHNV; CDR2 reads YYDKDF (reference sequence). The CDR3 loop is CATSRDLGQGVAYGYTF. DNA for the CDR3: TGTGCCACCAGCAGAGACCTGGGGCAGGGGGTGGCCTATGGCTACACCTTC.

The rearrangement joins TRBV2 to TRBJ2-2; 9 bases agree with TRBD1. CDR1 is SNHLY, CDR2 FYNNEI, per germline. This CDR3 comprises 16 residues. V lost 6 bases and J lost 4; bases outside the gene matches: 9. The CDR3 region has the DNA TGTGCCAGCAGCGGGGGACAGGGATCGGTCACCGGGGAGCTGTTTTTT. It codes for CASSGGQGSVTGELFF.

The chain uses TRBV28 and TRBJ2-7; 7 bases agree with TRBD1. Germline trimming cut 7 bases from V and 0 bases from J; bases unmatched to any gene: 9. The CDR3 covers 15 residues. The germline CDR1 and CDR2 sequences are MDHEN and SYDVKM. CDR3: CASTNTGQSSYEQYF. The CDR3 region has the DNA TGTGCCAGCACCAATACGGGACAGAGCTCCTACGAGCAGTACTTC.

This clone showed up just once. The CDR3 nucleotides read TGCGCCAGCAGCCAAGAGTTCGCCAGTTTCATCTCCTACGAGCAGTACTTC. Residues: CASSQEFASFISYEQYF. The genes are TRBV4-1 and TRBJ2-7; D gene ambiguous. This CDR3 region has 17 residues. The V gene lost 0 bases and the J gene lost 0 bases, with 15 bases spanning the gap. Germline values: CDR1 MGHRA, CDR2 YSYEKL.

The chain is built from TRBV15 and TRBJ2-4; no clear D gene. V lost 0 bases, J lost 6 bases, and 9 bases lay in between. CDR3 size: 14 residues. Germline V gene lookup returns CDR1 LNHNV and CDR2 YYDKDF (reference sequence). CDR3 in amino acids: CATSRDMTGNIQYF. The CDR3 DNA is TGTGCCACCAGCAGAGACATGACCGGAAACATTCAGTACTTC.

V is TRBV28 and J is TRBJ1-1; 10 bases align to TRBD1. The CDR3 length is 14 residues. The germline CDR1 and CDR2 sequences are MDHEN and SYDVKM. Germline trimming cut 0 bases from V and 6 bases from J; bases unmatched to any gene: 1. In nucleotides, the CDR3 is TGTGCCAGCAGTTTATGGACAGGGGGCTCTGAAGCTTTCTTT. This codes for CASSLWTGGSEAFF. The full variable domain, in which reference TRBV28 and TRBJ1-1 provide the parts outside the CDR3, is DVKVTQSSRYLVKRTGEKVFLECVQDMDHENMFWYRQDPGLGLRLIYFSYDVKMKEKGDIPEGYSVSREKKERFSLILESASTNQTSMYLCASSLWTGGSEAFFGQGTRLTVV.

The CDR3 DNA follows: TGTGCCAGCAGCCAACAGGGAGGAGAGCAGTACTTC. It codes for CASSQQGGEQYF. V gene TRBV9 combines with J gene TRBJ2-7; D tentatively fits TRBD1 or TRBD2 (6 bases each). The V gene's germline CDR1 is SGDLS and CDR2 YYNGEE. The CDR3 sequence is 12 residues long. V gave up 4 bases and J gave up 7 bases, with 12 bases separating them.

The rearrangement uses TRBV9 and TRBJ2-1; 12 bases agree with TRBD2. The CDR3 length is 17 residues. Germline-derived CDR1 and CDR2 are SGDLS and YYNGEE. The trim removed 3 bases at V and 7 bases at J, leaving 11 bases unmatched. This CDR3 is CASSGPLAGGPVNEQFF. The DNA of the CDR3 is TGTGCCAGCAGCGGACCTCTAGCGGGAGGGCCTGTGAATGAGCAGTTCTTC.